This entry lists 3 T cell receptor beta chains sequenced from one sample in a study of T cell repertoires in cytomegalovirus infection. Their target antigens are unknown. TCRdb re-derived calls from the reads in MiXCR, one entry per CDR3 protein. The sample includes roughly 990,000 distinct CDR3 sequences, roughly 30% of them seen just once. Sequenced material: cultured CD8+ T cells from PBMCs, taken from culture after CMV antigen stimulation. Receptors originate from a human donor in good health (CMV status not recorded). Some clones in this sample may be carry-over from other donors' samples.

This rearrangement joins TRBV20-1 to TRBJ2-2, with TRBD1 matching over 7 bases. The V and J ends lost 6 bases and 5 bases, in that order; junction bases with no gene match: 12. The CDR3 spans 15 residues. Germline CDR1 is DFQATT and CDR2 is SNEGSKA (reference sequence). The chain's CDR3 is CSADIWTGGTGELFF. DNA for the CDR3: TGCAGTGCCGATATTTGGACAGGTGGAACCGGGGAGCTGTTTTTT.

The rearrangement uses TRBV12-3 or TRBV12-4 and TRBJ2-1, with TRBD1 as a possible D gene (6 bases). Trimming left V 7 bases short and J 8 bases short, with 15 bases between. This CDR3 comprises 13 residues. DNA for the CDR3: TGTGCCAGCACTATAACAGGGTTGGATGAGCAGTTCTTC. Translated, it gives CASTITGLDEQFF.

The chain employs TRBV12-3 or TRBV12-4 and TRBJ2-4; 8 nucleotides align to TRBD1. Unmatched junction bases numbered 3, after V lost 3 bases and J lost 5 bases. The CDR3 is 14 amino acids. Written as DNA, the CDR3 is TGTGCCAGCAGTTTCGGACAGGGTCAAAACATTCAGTACTTC. Protein: CASSFGQGQNIQYF.